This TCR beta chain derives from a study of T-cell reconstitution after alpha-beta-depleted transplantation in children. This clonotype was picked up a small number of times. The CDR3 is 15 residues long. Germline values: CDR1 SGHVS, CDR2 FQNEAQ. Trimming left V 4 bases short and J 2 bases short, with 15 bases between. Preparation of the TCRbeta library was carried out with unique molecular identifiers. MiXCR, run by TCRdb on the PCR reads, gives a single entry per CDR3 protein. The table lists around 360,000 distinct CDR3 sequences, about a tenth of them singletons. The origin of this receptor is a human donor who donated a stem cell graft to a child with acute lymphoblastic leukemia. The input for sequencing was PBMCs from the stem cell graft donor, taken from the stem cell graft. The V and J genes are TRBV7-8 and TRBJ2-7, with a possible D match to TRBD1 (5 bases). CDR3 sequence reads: CASSSLRVKTYEQYF. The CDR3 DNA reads TGTGCCAGCAGCTCGCTCAGGGTCAAAACCTACGAGCAGTACTTC. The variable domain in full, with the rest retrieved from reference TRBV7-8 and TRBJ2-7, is GAGVSQSPRYKVAKRGQDVALRCDPISGHVSLFWYQQALGQGPEFLTYFQNEAQLDKSGLPSDRFFAERPEGSVSTLKIQRTQQEDSAVYLCASSSLRVKTYEQYFGPGTRLTVT.